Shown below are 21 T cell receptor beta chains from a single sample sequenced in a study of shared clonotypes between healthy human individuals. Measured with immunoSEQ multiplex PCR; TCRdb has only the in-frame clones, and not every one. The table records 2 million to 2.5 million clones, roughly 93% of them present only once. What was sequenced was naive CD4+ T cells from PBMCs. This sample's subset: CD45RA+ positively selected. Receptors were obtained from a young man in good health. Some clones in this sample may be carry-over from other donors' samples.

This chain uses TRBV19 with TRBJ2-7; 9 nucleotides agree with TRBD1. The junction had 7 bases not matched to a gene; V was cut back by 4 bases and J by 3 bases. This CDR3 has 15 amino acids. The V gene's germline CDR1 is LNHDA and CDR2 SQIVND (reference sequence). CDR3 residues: CASSKQGQGLYEQYF. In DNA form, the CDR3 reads TGTGCCAGTAGTAAACAGGGACAGGGCCTCTACGAGCAGTACTTC.

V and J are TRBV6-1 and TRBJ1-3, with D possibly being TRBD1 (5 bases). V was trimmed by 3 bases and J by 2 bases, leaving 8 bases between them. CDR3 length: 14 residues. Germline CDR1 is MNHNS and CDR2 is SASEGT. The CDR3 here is CASSETVPGNTIYF. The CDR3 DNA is TGTGCCAGCAGTGAGACAGTACCTGGAAACACCATATATTTT.

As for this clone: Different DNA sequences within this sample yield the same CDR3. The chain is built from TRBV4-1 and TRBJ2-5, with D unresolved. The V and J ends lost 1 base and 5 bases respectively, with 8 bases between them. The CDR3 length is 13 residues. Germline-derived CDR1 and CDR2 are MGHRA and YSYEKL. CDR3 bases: TGCGCCAGCAGCCAAGTAGGCGCGGAGACCCAGTACTTC. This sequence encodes CASSQVGAETQYF.

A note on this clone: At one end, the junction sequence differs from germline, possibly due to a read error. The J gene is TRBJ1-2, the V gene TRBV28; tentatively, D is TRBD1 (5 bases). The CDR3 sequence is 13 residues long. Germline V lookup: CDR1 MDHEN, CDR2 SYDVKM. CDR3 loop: CASSQGPMYGCTF. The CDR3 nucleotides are TGTGCCAGCAGTCAGGGACCGATGTATGGCTGCACCTTC.

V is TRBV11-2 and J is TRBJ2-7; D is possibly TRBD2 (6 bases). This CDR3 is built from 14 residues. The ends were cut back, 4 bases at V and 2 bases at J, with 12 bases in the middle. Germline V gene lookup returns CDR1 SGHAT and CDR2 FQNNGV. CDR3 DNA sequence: TGTGCCAGCAGCTCAATAGCGGCAACCTACGAGCAGTACTTC. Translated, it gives CASSSIAATYEQYF.

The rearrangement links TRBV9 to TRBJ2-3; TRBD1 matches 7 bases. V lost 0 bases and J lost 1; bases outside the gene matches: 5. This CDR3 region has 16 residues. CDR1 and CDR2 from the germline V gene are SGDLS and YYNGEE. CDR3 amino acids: CASSVAQGLRTDTQYF. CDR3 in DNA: TGTGCCAGCAGCGTAGCACAGGGGCTTCGCACAGATACGCAGTATTTT.

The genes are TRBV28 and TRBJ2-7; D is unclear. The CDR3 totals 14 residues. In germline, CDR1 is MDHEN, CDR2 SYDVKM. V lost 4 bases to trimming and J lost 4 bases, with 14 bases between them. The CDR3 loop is CASSSHGFFYEQYF. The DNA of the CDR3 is TGTGCCAGCAGTTCCCATGGATTTTTTTACGAGCAGTACTTC.

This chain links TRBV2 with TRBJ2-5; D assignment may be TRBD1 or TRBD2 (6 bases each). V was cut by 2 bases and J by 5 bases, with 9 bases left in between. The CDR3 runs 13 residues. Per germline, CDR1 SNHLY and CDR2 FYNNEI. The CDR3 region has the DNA TGTGCCAGCAGTGAACGGGGGCCGGAGACCCAGTACTTC. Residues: CASSERGPETQYF.

The CDR3 sequence is CASSPAGGAGFNEQFF. The CDR3 DNA follows: TGTGCCAGCAGCCCAGCGGGTGGAGCGGGCTTCAATGAGCAGTTCTTC. The chain links TRBV7-2 to TRBJ2-1, with D maybe TRBD2 (6 bases). The CDR3 has 16 amino acids. Germline CDR1 and CDR2: SGHTA and FQGNSA. Trimming removed 5 bases from V and 6 bases from J, with 20 bases in between.

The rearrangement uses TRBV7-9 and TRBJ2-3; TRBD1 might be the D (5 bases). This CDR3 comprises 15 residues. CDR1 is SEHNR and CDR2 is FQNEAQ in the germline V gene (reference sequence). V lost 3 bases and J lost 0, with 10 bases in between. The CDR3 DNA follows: TGTGCCAGCAGCTTGCCCGCAGGGAGCACAGATACGCAGTATTTT. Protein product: CASSLPAGSTDTQYF.

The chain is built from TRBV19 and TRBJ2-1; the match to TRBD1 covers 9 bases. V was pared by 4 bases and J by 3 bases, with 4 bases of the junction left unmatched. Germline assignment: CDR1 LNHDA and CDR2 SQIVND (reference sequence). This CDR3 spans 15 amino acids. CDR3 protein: CASSNTGGDYNEQFF. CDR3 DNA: TGTGCCAGTAGTAACACAGGGGGCGACTACAATGAGCAGTTCTTC.

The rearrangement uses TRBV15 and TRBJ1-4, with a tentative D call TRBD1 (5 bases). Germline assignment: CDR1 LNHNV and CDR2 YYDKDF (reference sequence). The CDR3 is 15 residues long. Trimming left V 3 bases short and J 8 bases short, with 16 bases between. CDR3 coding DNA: TGTGCCACCAGCAGCCCTCAGGGCGGATTCGAAAAACTGTTTTTT. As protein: CATSSPQGGFEKLFF.

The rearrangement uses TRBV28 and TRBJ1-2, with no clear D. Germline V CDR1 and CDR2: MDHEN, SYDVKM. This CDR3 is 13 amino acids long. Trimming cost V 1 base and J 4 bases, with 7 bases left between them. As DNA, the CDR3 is TGTGCCAGCAGTTTATCGGGGAGCTATGGCTACACCTTC. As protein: CASSLSGSYGYTF.

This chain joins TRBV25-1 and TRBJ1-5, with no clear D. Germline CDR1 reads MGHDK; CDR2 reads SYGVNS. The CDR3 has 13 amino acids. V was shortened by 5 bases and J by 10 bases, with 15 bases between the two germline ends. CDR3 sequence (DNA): TGTGCCAGCAGTAGTCACAGCGGTGATCCCCAGCATTTT. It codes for CASSSHSGDPQHF.

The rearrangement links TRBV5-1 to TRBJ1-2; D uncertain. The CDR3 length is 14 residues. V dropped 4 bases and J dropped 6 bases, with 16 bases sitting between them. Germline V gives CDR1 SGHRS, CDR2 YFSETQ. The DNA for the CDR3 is TGCGCCAGCAGCCAGGACTACCCCGTCGATGGCTACACCTTC. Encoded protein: CASSQDYPVDGYTF.

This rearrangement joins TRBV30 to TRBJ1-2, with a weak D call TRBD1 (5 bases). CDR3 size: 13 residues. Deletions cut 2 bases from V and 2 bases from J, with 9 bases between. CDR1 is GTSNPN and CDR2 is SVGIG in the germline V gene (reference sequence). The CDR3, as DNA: TGTGCCTGGAGTCGGGGCTTCAACTATGGCTACACCTTC. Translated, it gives CAWSRGFNYGYTF.

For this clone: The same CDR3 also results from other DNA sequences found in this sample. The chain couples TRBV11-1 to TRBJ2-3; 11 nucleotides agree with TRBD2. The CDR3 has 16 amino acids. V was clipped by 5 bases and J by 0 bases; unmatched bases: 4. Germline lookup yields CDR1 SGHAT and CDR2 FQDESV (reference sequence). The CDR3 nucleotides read TGTGCCAGCAGCCAGGGACTAGCGGAGAGCACAGATACGCAGTATTTT. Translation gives CASSQGLAESTDTQYF.

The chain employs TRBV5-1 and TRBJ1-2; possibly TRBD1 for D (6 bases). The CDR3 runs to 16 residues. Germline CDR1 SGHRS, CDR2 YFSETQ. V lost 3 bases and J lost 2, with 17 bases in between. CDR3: CASSSEAGANNYGYTF. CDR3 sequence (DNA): TGCGCCAGCAGCTCGGAGGCAGGGGCAAACAACTATGGCTACACCTTC. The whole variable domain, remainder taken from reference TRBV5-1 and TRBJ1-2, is KAGVTQTPRYLIKTRGQQVTLSCSPISGHRSVSWYQQTPGQGLQFLFEYFSETQRNKGNFPGRFSGRQFSNSRSEMNVSTLELGDSALYLCASSSEAGANNYGYTFGSGTRLTVV.

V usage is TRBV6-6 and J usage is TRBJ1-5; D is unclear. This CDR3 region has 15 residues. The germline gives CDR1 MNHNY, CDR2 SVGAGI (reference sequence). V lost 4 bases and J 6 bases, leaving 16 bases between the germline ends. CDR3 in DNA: TGTGCCAGCAGTTTCCGGCCGGTGGGTGGTCAGCCCCAGCATTTT. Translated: CASSFRPVGGQPQHF.

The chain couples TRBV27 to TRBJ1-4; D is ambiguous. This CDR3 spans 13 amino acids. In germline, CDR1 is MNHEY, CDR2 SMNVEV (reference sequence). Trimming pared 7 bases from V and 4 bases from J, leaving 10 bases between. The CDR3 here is CASKSRNNEKLFF. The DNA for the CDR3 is TGTGCCAGCAAGTCCCGCAATAATGAAAAACTGTTTTTT.

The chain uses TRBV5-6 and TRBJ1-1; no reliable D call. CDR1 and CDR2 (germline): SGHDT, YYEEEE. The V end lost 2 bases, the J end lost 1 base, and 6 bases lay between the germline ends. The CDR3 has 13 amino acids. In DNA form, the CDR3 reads TGTGCCAGCAGCTTCACAGCGAACACTGAAGCTTTCTTT. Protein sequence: CASSFTANTEAFF.